The rows below give T cell receptor beta chains drawn from one sample of a study of spatial heterogeneity in lung cancer. TCRdb reprocessed the 5' RACE reads with MiXCR, giving one entry per CDR3 protein. This table has several thousand distinct CDR3 sequences, around 16% appearing once. Source: normal lung tissue next to the tumor, taken at surgery. The receptors come from a male donor with early-stage non-small cell lung cancer. Both conserved end residues are part of each CDR3. D genes are given only for firm matches. Size tells how often a clone was seen (once, few, many) or the class of an expanded clone, and some rows leave it out.

abundance: -; v_gene: TRBV24-1; j_gene: TRBJ1-5; d_gene: TRBD1; CDR3aa: CATSDLGRQGARSNQPQHF; CDR3nt: TGTGCCACCAGTGATTTGGGGCGTCAGGGGGCGAGAAGCAATCAGCCCCAGCATTTT
abundance: medium-sized; v_gene: TRBV6-1; j_gene: TRBJ2-3; d_gene: TRBD1; CDR3aa: CASRRDSTTDTQYF; CDR3nt: TGTGCCAGCAGGAGGGACAGTACCACAGATACGCAGTATTTT
abundance: -; v_gene: TRBV23-1; j_gene: TRBJ1-2; d_gene: TRBD1; CDR3aa: CASLLTGTMGVNYGYTF; CDR3nt: TGCGCCTCCCTCTTGACAGGGACTATGGGGGTGAACTATGGCTACACCTTC
abundance: many; v_gene: TRBV30; j_gene: TRBJ1-2; d_gene: -; CDR3aa: CAWSENEAGDGYTF; CDR3nt: TGTGCCTGGAGTGAAAATGAGGCCGGGGATGGCTACACCTTC
abundance: many; v_gene: TRBV11-3; j_gene: TRBJ2-2; d_gene: TRBD2; CDR3aa: CASSERGYTGELFF; CDR3nt: TGTGCCAGCAGCGAGCGGGGCTACACCGGGGAGCTGTTTTTT
abundance: -; v_gene: TRBV12-3/TRBV12-4; j_gene: TRBJ2-7; d_gene: -; CDR3aa: CASSHAPGPDFYEQYF; CDR3nt: TGTGCCAGCAGTCACGCACCTGGGCCGGATTTCTACGAGCAGTACTTC
abundance: few; v_gene: TRBV30; j_gene: TRBJ1-3; d_gene: -; CDR3aa: CAWTPGHTSSGNTIYF; CDR3nt: TGTGCCTGGACCCCGGGACACACCTCGTCTGGAAACACCATATATTTT
abundance: -; v_gene: TRBV7-2; j_gene: TRBJ2-7; d_gene: -; CDR3aa: CASSLAAYEQYF; CDR3nt: TGTGCCAGCAGCTTGGCAGCCTACGAGCAGTACTTC
abundance: medium-sized; v_gene: TRBV12-2; j_gene: TRBJ2-7; d_gene: -; CDR3aa: CASRLAQKGLAFDTYEQYF; CDR3nt: TGTGCAAGTCGCTTAGCGCAAAAGGGGCTAGCTTTCGACACCTACGAGCAGTACTTC
abundance: medium-sized; v_gene: TRBV20-1; j_gene: TRBJ2-7; d_gene: -; CDR3aa: CSAIVGSSSYEQYF; CDR3nt: TGCAGTGCTATTGTAGGGAGCAGCTCCTACGAGCAGTACTTC
abundance: many; v_gene: TRBV7-2; j_gene: TRBJ2-5; d_gene: TRBD2; CDR3aa: CASSLGVGTTPYF; CDR3nt: TGTGCCAGCAGCTTAGGAGTAGGGACTACACCGTACTTC
abundance: few; v_gene: TRBV2; j_gene: TRBJ2-5; d_gene: TRBD1; CDR3aa: CASRWTGTGSAQYF; CDR3nt: TGTGCCAGCAGATGGACAGGGACAGGCTCGGCCCAGTACTTC
abundance: -; v_gene: TRBV9; j_gene: TRBJ1-4; d_gene: TRBD1; CDR3aa: CASSRTGADNEKLFF; CDR3nt: TGTGCCAGCAGCCGCACAGGGGCAGATAATGAAAAACTGTTTTTT
abundance: medium-sized; v_gene: TRBV24-1; j_gene: TRBJ2-2; d_gene: TRBD1; CDR3aa: CATSDPGQQNTGELFF; CDR3nt: TGTGCCACCAGTGACCCGGGACAGCAGAACACCGGGGAGCTGTTTTTT
abundance: many; v_gene: TRBV6-5; j_gene: TRBJ1-5; d_gene: TRBD1; CDR3aa: CASRDRGSNQPQHF; CDR3nt: TGTGCCAGCAGAGACAGGGGGAGCAATCAGCCCCAGCATTTT
abundance: -; v_gene: TRBV28; j_gene: TRBJ2-3; d_gene: -; CDR3aa: CASSLTGTLTDTQYF; CDR3nt: TGTGCCAGCAGTTTGACAGGAACCCTCACAGATACGCAGTATTTT
abundance: medium-sized; v_gene: TRBV2; j_gene: TRBJ2-2; d_gene: -; CDR3aa: CASRLDRSTGELFF; CDR3nt: TGTGCCAGCAGATTGGACAGAAGCACCGGGGAGCTGTTTTTT
abundance: few; v_gene: TRBV29-1; j_gene: TRBJ2-7; d_gene: -; CDR3aa: CSVRESYEQYF; CDR3nt: TGCAGCGTACGTGAGTCCTACGAGCAGTACTTC
abundance: -; v_gene: TRBV6-5; j_gene: TRBJ1-1; d_gene: -; CDR3aa: CASSYSGGLITEAFF; CDR3nt: TGTGCCAGCAGTTACTCCGGGGGTCTTATCACTGAAGCTTTCTTT
abundance: medium-sized; v_gene: TRBV27; j_gene: TRBJ2-6; d_gene: -; CDR3aa: CASSPYSGANVLTF; CDR3nt: TGTGCCAGCAGTCCGTACTCTGGGGCCAACGTCCTGACTTTC
abundance: medium-sized; v_gene: TRBV20-1; j_gene: TRBJ1-5; d_gene: -; CDR3aa: CSATPGGTNQPQHF; CDR3nt: TGCAGTGCTACCCCGGGGGGGACTAATCAGCCCCAGCATTTT
abundance: many; v_gene: TRBV20-1; j_gene: TRBJ2-7; d_gene: TRBD1; CDR3aa: CSARTGTVYEQYF; CDR3nt: TGCAGTGCTAGAACCGGGACAGTCTACGAGCAGTACTTC
abundance: many; v_gene: TRBV7-9; j_gene: TRBJ1-1; d_gene: -; CDR3aa: CASTENMNTEAFF; CDR3nt: TGTGCCAGTACAGAAAACATGAACACTGAAGCTTTCTTT
abundance: -; v_gene: TRBV20-1; j_gene: TRBJ1-1; d_gene: -; CDR3aa: CSASGGDNTEAFF; CDR3nt: TGCAGTGCAAGTGGGGGGGATAACACTGAAGCTTTCTTT
abundance: many; v_gene: TRBV6-2/TRBV6-3; j_gene: TRBJ2-1; d_gene: -; CDR3aa: CASSYSPGKPYNEQFF; CDR3nt: TGTGCCAGCAGTTACTCTCCAGGGAAGCCCTACAATGAGCAGTTCTTC
abundance: -; v_gene: TRBV5-1; j_gene: TRBJ2-3; d_gene: -; CDR3aa: CASSAAGSQQADTQYF; CDR3nt: TGCGCCAGCAGCGCCGCCGGGTCCCAGCAAGCAGATACGCAGTATTTT
abundance: -; v_gene: TRBV6-1; j_gene: TRBJ2-7; d_gene: -; CDR3aa: CASSPSPYEQYF; CDR3nt: TGTGCCAGCTCGCCATCGCCGTACGAGCAGTACTTC
abundance: medium-sized; v_gene: TRBV6-5; j_gene: TRBJ1-5; d_gene: TRBD1; CDR3aa: CASSYSWTGDQPQHF; CDR3nt: TGTGCCAGCAGTTACTCGTGGACAGGGGATCAGCCCCAGCATTTT
abundance: large; v_gene: TRBV7-3; j_gene: TRBJ2-1; d_gene: -; CDR3aa: CASASSPSSYNEQFF; CDR3nt: TGTGCCAGCGCTTCAAGCCCCAGTTCCTACAATGAGCAGTTCTTC
abundance: medium-sized; v_gene: TRBV7-2; j_gene: TRBJ1-2; d_gene: -; CDR3aa: CASSPDSNYGYTF; CDR3nt: TGTGCCAGCAGTCCCGACAGCAACTATGGCTACACCTTC
abundance: few; v_gene: TRBV5-1; j_gene: TRBJ2-5; d_gene: -; CDR3aa: CASSLGAQETQYF; CDR3nt: TGCGCCAGCAGCTTGGGGGCTCAAGAGACCCAGTACTTC
abundance: once; v_gene: TRBV5-1; j_gene: TRBJ2-6; d_gene: -; CDR3aa: CASSLGDSGANVLTF; CDR3nt: TGCGCCAGCAGCTTGGGAGACTCTGGGGCCAACGTCCTGACTTTC
abundance: -; v_gene: TRBV29-1; j_gene: TRBJ2-1; d_gene: -; CDR3aa: CSVARRENEQFF; CDR3nt: TGCAGCGTTGCCAGGAGGGAGAATGAGCAGTTCTTC
abundance: medium-sized; v_gene: TRBV19; j_gene: TRBJ2-1; d_gene: TRBD1; CDR3aa: CASTPRDRSIINEQFF; CDR3nt: TGTGCCAGTACCCCGCGGGACAGGTCTATCATCAATGAGCAGTTCTTC
abundance: -; v_gene: TRBV7-2; j_gene: TRBJ1-1; d_gene: -; CDR3aa: CASSLVRAADEAFF; CDR3nt: TGTGCCAGCAGCTTAGTCCGGGCAGCTGATGAAGCTTTCTTT
abundance: few; v_gene: TRBV19; j_gene: TRBJ2-2; d_gene: -; CDR3aa: CASSIFPPGGNTGELFF; CDR3nt: TGTGCCAGTAGTATATTCCCTCCTGGGGGGAACACCGGGGAGCTGTTTTTT
abundance: medium-sized; v_gene: TRBV6-5; j_gene: TRBJ1-1; d_gene: -; CDR3aa: CASSYWAGADTEAFF; CDR3nt: TGTGCCAGCAGTTACTGGGCGGGGGCGGACACTGAAGCTTTCTTT